Many counts were recorded for the clone carrying this T cell receptor (beta chain). The antigen is undetermined. This entry comes from a study of identical twins. Study-wide results and caveats: Beta out-of-frame sequences displayed a weaker excess of sharing between twins. Zero-insertion results could be subject to partial confounding by invariant MAIT and iNKT cells. Abundant cord blood beta clonotypes carried fewer insertions; memory repertoires showed none.

CDR3 length: 16 amino acids. CDR1 is MRHNA, CDR2 SNTAGT, per germline. The ends lost 0 bases at V and 2 bases at J; junction bases unmatched: 1. From the 5' RACE reads, TCRdb called clonotypes with MiXCR, one entry per CDR3 protein. The sample carries approximately 300,000 distinct CDR3 sequences, around 9.7% recorded once. This same sample was also taken into another study, of yellow fever vaccine responses in identical twins.

Material for sequencing was CD8+ T cells sorted from blood. This chain joins TRBV6-4 and TRBJ2-1; 10 nucleotides agree with TRBD2. The source of this sequence is a woman under 30 in good health. CDR3 loop: CASSDSSGGAYNEQFF. The CDR3 nucleotides are TGTGCCAGCAGTGACTCGAGCGGGGGGGCCTACAATGAGCAGTTCTTC.